The next 3 T cell receptor beta chains were all read from a single sample in a study of cytomegalovirus exposure and HLA in healthy donors. Vbeta (60) and Jbeta (13) primers were used in the PCR. Assay used: immunoSEQ multiplex PCR; TCRdb lists only in-frame clones, some missing. This repertoire shows almost 200,000 clones, roughly 85% found once; its top ten account for around 4.8%. What was sequenced was PBMCs. The receptors shown here come from a woman aged 30 to 39 in good health and CMV-seropositive.

This clone was observed once. The J gene is TRBJ1-3, the V gene TRBV9, with D possibly TRBD1 on 6 matching bases. In germline, CDR1 is SGDLS, CDR2 YYNGEE. The length of the CDR3 is 16 residues. The germline V and J ends were trimmed by 3 bases and 0 bases, with 13 bases remaining between them. CDR3 sequence (DNA): TGTGCCAGCAGCGAACTGACAGGAAGCTCTGGAAACACCATATATTTT. Its translation: CASSELTGSSGNTIYF.

The chain couples TRBV27 to TRBJ1-4; TRBD1 agrees at 8 bases. V dropped 9 bases and J dropped 6; count of bases not matched to a gene: 15. CDR1 and CDR2 from the germline V gene are MNHEY and SMNVEV (reference sequence). The CDR3 sequence is 16 residues long. CDR3 bases: TGTGCCAGTATGGACACAGGGGGTGGGCGCCATGAAAAACTGTTTTTT. This sequence encodes CASMDTGGGRHEKLFF.

This clone came up a few times. The chain combines TRBV2 with TRBJ2-1; TRBD2 agrees at 7 bases. V lost 7 bases and J lost 5; bases outside the gene matches: 5. The germline V gene encodes CDR1 SNHLY and CDR2 FYNNEI. This CDR3 is built from 13 residues. The chain's CDR3 is CASTLAGDNEQFF. The DNA for the CDR3 is TGTGCCAGCACTTTGGCGGGAGACAATGAGCAGTTCTTC.